Listed below are T cell receptor beta chains from one sample, sequenced in a study of blood T cell repertoires in COVID-19. Repertoires were generated with immunoSEQ multiplex PCR, while TCRdb's copy carries only in-frame clones and drops some. Found here are roughly 170,000 clones, roughly 78% of them singletons; the top ten hold approximately 7.6%. Source material: peripheral blood. All receptors derive from a woman in her sixties or seventies with COVID-19, enrolled during active disease. Both conserved end residues are part of each CDR3. The D gene is left open where the match is weak. Where a row states a size, it is once, few, many or the class of an expanded clone; other rows omit it.

cdr3_nt cdr3_aa j_call d_call clone_size v_call
TGTGCCAGCAGAAAAACAGGGGTCTATGAGCAGTTCTTC CASRKTGVYEQFF TRBJ2-1 TRBD1 NA TRBV2
TGTGCCAGCAGCGAGACCCGGGGGGCGGGGAGAAATGAGCAGTTCTTC CASSETRGAGRNEQFF TRBJ2-1 NA NA TRBV6-6
TGTGCCAGCAGCTCAGACTCGACAGGGGGCAATGAAAAACTGTTTTTT CASSSDSTGGNEKLFF TRBJ1-4 TRBD1 NA TRBV7-2
TGCGCCAGCAGCCCCGTAACAGGGGGCACCGGGGAGCTGTTTTTT CASSPVTGGTGELFF TRBJ2-2 TRBD1 NA TRBV10-1
TGCGCCAGCAGCCGCGAAGTGGGCGGGAGCACAGATACGCAGTATTTT CASSREVGGSTDTQYF TRBJ2-3 NA once TRBV4-1
TGTGCCAGCAGCTTGGAAGGGTTCGGGACAGGGGCAAAGACCCAGTACTTC CASSLEGFGTGAKTQYF TRBJ2-5 TRBD1 NA TRBV5-4
TGTGCCAGCACCTCGGGGGGCCCCCAGTACTTC CASTSGGPQYF TRBJ2-5 NA NA TRBV5-6
TGTGCCAGCAGCCAAGATCGAGAACCGGGACTTTCCTACGAGCAGTACTTC CASSQDREPGLSYEQYF TRBJ2-7 NA once TRBV4-2
TGTGCCAGCAGCCCAGTCAACGTTCCTTACAATGAGCAGTTCTTC CASSPVNVPYNEQFF TRBJ2-1 NA NA TRBV5-4
TGTGCCAGTAGTCCCACAGGGGGCAATGTACGTAACTATGGCTACACCTTC CASSPTGGNVRNYGYTF TRBJ1-2 TRBD1 NA TRBV19
TGTGCCAGCAGCTTAGACGAGACTAGCGGCTTCTCCTACAATGAGCAGTTCTTC CASSLDETSGFSYNEQFF TRBJ2-1 TRBD2 NA TRBV11-3
TGTGCCACCAGTGGAACAGGGACGGGTGGGGCCAACGTCCTGACTTTC CATSGTGTGGANVLTF TRBJ2-6 NA NA TRBV24-1
TGTGCCAGCATCCCGGGAGGCAGCGGAGGAAACACCATATATTTT CASIPGGSGGNTIYF TRBJ1-3 NA NA TRBV6-5
TGCGCCAGCAGCGACTACAGGGGATCGGGGACTGAAGCTTTCTTT CASSDYRGSGTEAFF TRBJ1-1 TRBD1 NA TRBV5-1
TGTGCCAGCAGAGGAGCGGGAGGGGAGACCCAGTACTTC CASRGAGGETQYF TRBJ2-5 TRBD2 NA TRBV6-5
TGCAGCGTTGAAGGCCCCGGGACCTACGAGCAGTACTTC CSVEGPGTYEQYF TRBJ2-7 NA NA TRBV29-1
TGTGCCAGCAGCTTAACCCCCGGGGGGAGATTTAGCACAGATACGCAGTATTTT CASSLTPGGRFSTDTQYF TRBJ2-3 TRBD2 NA TRBV7-2
TGCGCCAGCAGCCTGGGAGGGGAGGGAGTTCAGCCCCAGCATTTT CASSLGGEGVQPQHF TRBJ1-5 NA NA TRBV5-1
TGTGCCAGCAGTTACCGGCCCCGGTTAAGGGACAGGGCTACATACAATGAGCAGTTCTTC CASSYRPRLRDRATYNEQFF TRBJ2-1 TRBD1 few TRBV6-2/TRBV6-3
TGTGCCATCAGTGATCTTCCGGGGGCTGAAGCTTTCTTT CAISDLPGAEAFF TRBJ1-1 NA once TRBV10-3
TGTGCCAGCAGCCAAGATGGGCAGGGATACAATGAGCAGTTCTTC CASSQDGQGYNEQFF TRBJ2-1 NA NA TRBV3-1/TRBV3-2
TGCAGTGCGGCCGAGGATTACGAGCAGTACTTC CSAAEDYEQYF TRBJ2-7 NA NA TRBV20-1
TGCGCCAGCAGCCAAGAGTCAGGGGGTTGGACCGGGGAGCTGTTTTTT CASSQESGGWTGELFF TRBJ2-2 TRBD1 NA TRBV4-1
TGTGCCAGCAGCCAAGAATACGGCAATGAGCAGTTCTTC CASSQEYGNEQFF TRBJ2-1 NA NA TRBV14
TGTGCCAGCACCCCTTACAGGGGTAACACCATATATTTT CASTPYRGNTIYF TRBJ1-3 TRBD1 NA TRBV12-3/TRBV12-4
TGTGCCAGCAGCCACCTGTGGCGGGAGACAGATACGCAGTATTTT CASSHLWRETDTQYF TRBJ2-3 TRBD2 NA TRBV14
TGTGCCTGGAATGCTGGACTAGCGGGTAACTACAATGAGCAGTTCTTC CAWNAGLAGNYNEQFF TRBJ2-1 TRBD2 NA TRBV30
TGTGCCAGCAGTGAAGCTGGGGTCGGGACTGTGGACTTC CASSEAGVGTVDF TRBJ2-5 NA NA TRBV2
TGTGCCAGCAGTCCGACAGGGCGTAACTATGGCTACACCTTC CASSPTGRNYGYTF TRBJ1-2 TRBD1 NA TRBV28
TGTGCCAGCAGCACAGGGGGCGAGACTGGGGCCAACGTCCTGACTTTC CASSTGGETGANVLTF TRBJ2-6 TRBD1 NA TRBV4-2
TGTGCCTGGAGCACCGGGACAGGTGCCTACGAGCAGTACTTC CAWSTGTGAYEQYF TRBJ2-7 TRBD1 few TRBV30
TGTGCCATCAGTGACACGGGGGGGTACCAAGAGACCCAGTACTTC CAISDTGGYQETQYF TRBJ2-5 TRBD2 NA TRBV10-3
TGTGCCAGCAGCGCCCCGGGGACAGGCGGAAACTATGGCTACACCTTC CASSAPGTGGNYGYTF TRBJ1-2 TRBD1 NA TRBV9
TGTGCCTGGCCCCGGACAGACTATGGCTACACCTTC CAWPRTDYGYTF TRBJ1-2 NA few TRBV30
TGTGCCAGCAGCCCCAGGGGGCGAGGTAGTTCACCCCTCCACTTT CASSPRGRGSSPLHF TRBJ1-6 TRBD1 NA TRBV14
TGCGCCAGCAGCCAAGGCCCGGCGCGGGCGTCGCGAGGAAACACCATATATTTT CASSQGPARASRGNTIYF TRBJ1-3 NA few TRBV4-1
TGTGCTAGCAGCTCCCTATGGGACAAAAAGCCGCTCTACGAGCAGTACTTC CASSSLWDKKPLYEQYF TRBJ2-7 NA NA TRBV7-7
TGTGCCAGCAGGCGGGACAGGGCGAACACTGAAGCTTTCTTT CASRRDRANTEAFF TRBJ1-1 TRBD1 once TRBV3-1/TRBV3-2
TGCGCCAGCAGCTTGGTGGGGACAGGGTTGAACACTGAAGCTTTCTTT CASSLVGTGLNTEAFF TRBJ1-1 TRBD1 NA TRBV5-1
TGTGCCAGCAGCCTCTTAGGACTAGCGAGGTACGAGCAGTACTTC CASSLLGLARYEQYF TRBJ2-7 TRBD2 NA TRBV7-2
TGTGCCAGCAGCCCCACGACGGGGTTTAACTATGGCTACACCTTC CASSPTTGFNYGYTF TRBJ1-2 NA few TRBV7-9
TGCAGTGCTAGCCGGACAGGGGGCTACACCTTC CSASRTGGYTF TRBJ1-2 TRBD1 NA TRBV20-1
TGCAGCGTACGGACAGCAGGGTCGGGAGAGACCCAGTACTTC CSVRTAGSGETQYF TRBJ2-5 NA NA TRBV29-1
NA CASSRVAGGSEIYNF TRBJ2-5 NA NA TRBV7-9
TGTGCCAGCAGTGAAGTCAAGAGGGTTACTGAAGCTTTCTTT CASSEVKRVTEAFF TRBJ1-1 NA NA TRBV6-1
TGCGCCAGCAGCTACGGACTAGCGGTCAGCACAGATACGCAGTATTTT CASSYGLAVSTDTQYF TRBJ2-3 TRBD2 few TRBV5-1
TGTGCCAGCAGTTTAACAGGCACCTATGGCTACACCTTC CASSLTGTYGYTF TRBJ1-2 NA NA TRBV28
TGTGCCAGCAGTTACAAAGGACTAGAGATGTCAGATACGCAGTATTTT CASSYKGLEMSDTQYF TRBJ2-3 TRBD2 NA TRBV6-5
TGTGCCAGCAGCCTCCCAAGGGGTAACGCCGAAGCTTTCTTT CASSLPRGNAEAFF TRBJ1-1 NA few TRBV4-2